The T cell receptor beta chain described here comes from a study of CD8 T cells in Susac syndrome. The study, taken as a whole, reports: Among people with Susac, CD8+ clonal expansion was greatest in TEMRA cells and active patients.

Comment on this clonotype: The antigen is not known.

Germline V gene sequence: CDR1 SGHRS, CDR2 YFSETQ. V lost 4 bases and J 8 bases, leaving 10 bases between the germline ends. This CDR3 is 13 amino acids long. When the RNA was reverse transcribed, random hexamers were used with an input of 0.5 to 1 ug. Coverage of TCR beta CDR3 amplification by immunoSEQ multiplex PCR extended to 54 Vbeta and 13 Jbeta. Each CDR3 protein is one row after TCRdb ran MiXCR on the immunoSEQ multiplex PCR reads. The sample lists over 70,000 distinct CDR3 sequences, roughly 96% seen once, with approximately 0.57% in the top ten. Sequenced material: CD8+ T cells from PBMCs. The chain uses TRBV5-1 and TRBJ1-6, with D possibly matching TRBD1 (5 bases). The TCR sequence derives from a human donor with Susac syndrome. CDR3 sequence reads: CASSRTPHSPLHF. In DNA, the CDR3 is TGCGCCAGCAGCAGGACACCTCATTCACCCCTCCACTTT.